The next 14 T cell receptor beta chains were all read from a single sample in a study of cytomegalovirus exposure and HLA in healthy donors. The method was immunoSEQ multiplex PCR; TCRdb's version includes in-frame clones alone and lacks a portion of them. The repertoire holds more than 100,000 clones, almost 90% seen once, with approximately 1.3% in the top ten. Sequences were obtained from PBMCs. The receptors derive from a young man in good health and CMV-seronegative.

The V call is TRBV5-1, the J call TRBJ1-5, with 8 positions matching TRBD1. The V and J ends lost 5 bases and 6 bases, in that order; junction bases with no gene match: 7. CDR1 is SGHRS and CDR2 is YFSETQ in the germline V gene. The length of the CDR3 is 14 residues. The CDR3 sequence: CASSIGQGAQPQHF. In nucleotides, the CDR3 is TGCGCCAGCAGTATAGGACAGGGCGCTCAGCCCCAGCATTTT.

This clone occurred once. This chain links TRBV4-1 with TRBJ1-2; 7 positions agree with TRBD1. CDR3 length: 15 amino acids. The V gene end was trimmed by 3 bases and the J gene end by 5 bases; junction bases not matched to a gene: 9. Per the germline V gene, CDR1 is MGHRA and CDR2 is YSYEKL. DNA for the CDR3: TGCGCCAGCAGCCAGACCCTTACAGGGGATTATGGCTACACCTTC. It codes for CASSQTLTGDYGYTF.

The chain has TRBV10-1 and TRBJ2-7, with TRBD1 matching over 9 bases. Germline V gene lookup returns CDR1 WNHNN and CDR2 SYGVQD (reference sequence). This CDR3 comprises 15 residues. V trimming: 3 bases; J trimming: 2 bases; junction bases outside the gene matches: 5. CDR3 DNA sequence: TGCGCCAGCAGTGATCCCGGGACAGGGACCTACGAGCAGTACTTC. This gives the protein CASSDPGTGTYEQYF.

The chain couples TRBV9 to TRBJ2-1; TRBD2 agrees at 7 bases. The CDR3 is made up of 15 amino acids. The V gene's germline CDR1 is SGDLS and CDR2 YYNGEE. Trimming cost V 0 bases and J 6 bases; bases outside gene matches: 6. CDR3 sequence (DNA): TGTGCCAGCAGCGTAGGTGGGACTATCCCCAATGAGCAGTTCTTC. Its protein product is CASSVGGTIPNEQFF.

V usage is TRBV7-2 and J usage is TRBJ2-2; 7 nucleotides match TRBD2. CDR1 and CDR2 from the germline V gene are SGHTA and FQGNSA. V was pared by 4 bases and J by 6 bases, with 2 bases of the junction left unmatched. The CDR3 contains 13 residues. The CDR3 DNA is TGTGCCAGCAGCTGGGGAGGGTCCGGGGAGCTGTTTTTT. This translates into CASSWGGSGELFF.

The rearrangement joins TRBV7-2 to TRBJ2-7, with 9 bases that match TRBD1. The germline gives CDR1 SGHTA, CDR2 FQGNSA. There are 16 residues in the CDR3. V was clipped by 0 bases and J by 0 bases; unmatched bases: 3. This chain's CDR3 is CASSLAGTGISYEQYF. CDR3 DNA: TGTGCCAGCAGCTTAGCCGGGACAGGGATCTCCTACGAGCAGTACTTC.

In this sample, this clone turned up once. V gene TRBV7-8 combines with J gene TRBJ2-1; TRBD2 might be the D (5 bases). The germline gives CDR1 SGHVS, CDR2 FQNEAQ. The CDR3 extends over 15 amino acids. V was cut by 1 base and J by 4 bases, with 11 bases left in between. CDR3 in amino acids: CASSLDGIPYNEQFF. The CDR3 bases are TGTGCCAGCAGCTTAGACGGGATCCCATACAATGAGCAGTTCTTC. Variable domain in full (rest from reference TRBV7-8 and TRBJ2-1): GAGVSQSPRYKVAKRGQDVALRCDPISGHVSLFWYQQALGQGPEFLTYFQNEAQLDKSGLPSDRFFAERPEGSVSTLKIQRTQQEDSAVYLCASSLDGIPYNEQFFGPGTRLTVL.

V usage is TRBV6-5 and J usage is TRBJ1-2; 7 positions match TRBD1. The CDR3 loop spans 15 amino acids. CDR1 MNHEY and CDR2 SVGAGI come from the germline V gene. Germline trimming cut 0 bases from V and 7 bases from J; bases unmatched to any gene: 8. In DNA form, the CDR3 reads TGTGCCAGCAGTTACTCCCCGGACAGGAAGGGTGGCTACACCTTC. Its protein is CASSYSPDRKGGYTF.

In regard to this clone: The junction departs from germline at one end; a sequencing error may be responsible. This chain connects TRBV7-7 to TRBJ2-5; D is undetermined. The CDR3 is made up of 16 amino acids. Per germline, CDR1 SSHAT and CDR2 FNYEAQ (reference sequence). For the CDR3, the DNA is TGTGCCAGCAGCTTAGAGGTTAGGCCTCTGAAAGAGGCCCAGTACTTC. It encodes CASSLEVRPLKEAQYF.

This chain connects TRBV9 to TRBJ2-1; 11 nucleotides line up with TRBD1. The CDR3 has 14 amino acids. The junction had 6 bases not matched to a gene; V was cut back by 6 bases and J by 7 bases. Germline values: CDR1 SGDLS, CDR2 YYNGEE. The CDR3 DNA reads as TGTGCCAGCAACGAGGGACAGGGGGGTAATGAGCAGTTCTTC. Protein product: CASNEGQGGNEQFF.

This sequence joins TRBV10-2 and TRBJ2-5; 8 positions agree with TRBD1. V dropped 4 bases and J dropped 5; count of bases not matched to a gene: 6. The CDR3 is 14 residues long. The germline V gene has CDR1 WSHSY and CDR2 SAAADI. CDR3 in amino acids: CASSGNRDRETQYF. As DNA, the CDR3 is TGCGCCAGCAGTGGAAACCGGGACAGGGAGACCCAGTACTTC.

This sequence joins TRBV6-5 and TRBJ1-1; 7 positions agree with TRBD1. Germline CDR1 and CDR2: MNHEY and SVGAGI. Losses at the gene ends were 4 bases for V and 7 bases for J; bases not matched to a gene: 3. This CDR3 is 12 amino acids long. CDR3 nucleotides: TGTGCCAGCAGTTCTTGGGACAGTGAAGCTTTCTTT. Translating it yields CASSSWDSEAFF.

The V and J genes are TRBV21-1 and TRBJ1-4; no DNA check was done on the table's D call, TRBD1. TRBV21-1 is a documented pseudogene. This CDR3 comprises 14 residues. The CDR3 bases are TGTGCCAGCAGCAAAGGGGCAATTGTCGAAAAACTGTTTTTT. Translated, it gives CASSKGAIVEKLFF.

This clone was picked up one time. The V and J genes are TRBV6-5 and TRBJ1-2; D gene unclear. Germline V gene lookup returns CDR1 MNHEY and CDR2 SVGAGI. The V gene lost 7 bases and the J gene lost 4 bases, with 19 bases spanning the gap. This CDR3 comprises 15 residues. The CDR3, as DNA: TGTGCCAGCACTCCCGAGGGAGGGTTGACCTATGGCTACACCTTC. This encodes CASTPEGGLTYGYTF.